This TCR beta chain stems from a study of chemoradiotherapy in HPV16-positive cancers. As for the study in general: Candidate HPV-specific clones and shared TCR motifs came from a couple of HPV16-positive patients.

Study-wide points: Candidate HPV-specific clones and E7-related TCR motifs grew in tumor during treatment. HPV-responsive T-cell expansion during chemoradiotherapy was linked to improved recurrence-free survival in HPV16-positive patients.

The CDR3 is 14 amino acids. V was trimmed by 5 bases and J by 0 bases, leaving 11 bases between them. The germline V gene encodes CDR1 MNHEY and CDR2 SVGAGI. Remarks on this clone: No antigen is known for it.

TCRdb's table, derived via immunoSEQ multiplex PCR, lists solely in-frame clones and lacks some. The data contain 25,000 to 40,000 clones, around 86% of them seen just once; the ten biggest clones take up 2.1%. The chain combines TRBV6-5 with TRBJ2-7, with D perhaps being TRBD1 or TRBD2 (6 bases each). This sequence originates from a human donor with HPV-associated anogenital cancer. The sample here was blood, taken from a patient who underwent chemoradiotherapy. CDR3 nucleotide sequence: TGTGCCAGCAGTGGCGGGGACAACTCCTACGAGCAGTACTTC. This sequence encodes CASSGGDNSYEQYF.